This TCR beta chain comes out of a study of cytomegalovirus exposure and HLA in healthy donors. Regarding the study as a whole: In an earlier analysis, about 87% or about 30%: the productive usage of most TCR beta V segments.

The PCR was carried out with 60 Vbeta primers and 13 Jbeta primers. Libraries were prepared by immunoSEQ multiplex PCR; TCRdb keeps only in-frame clonotypes and omits some of them. The data show 95,000 to 150,000 clones, roughly 78% seen once. At collection, donors were nominally healthy, but unrecorded immune exposures were probable. With regard to this clone: Its specificity is unknown. A read error may produce the germline difference seen at one junction end.

The sequence came from a man aged 30-40 years in good health and CMV-seronegative. The source material was PBMCs.

CDR3 sequence (DNA): TGCGCCAGCAGCCGGGGGGCGGGGGCGTTAGAAGAGATCCAGTACTTC. Its protein product is CASSRGAGALEEIQYF. The chain carries TRBV5-1 and TRBJ2-5, with a possible D match to TRBD2 (7 bases). Germline values: CDR1 SGHRS, CDR2 YFSETQ. The CDR3 sequence is 16 residues long.